Below, 4 T cell receptor beta chains from the same sample are listed, as sequenced in a study of T-cell reconstitution after alpha-beta-depleted transplantation in children. Preparation of the TCRbeta library involved a method that used unique molecular identifiers. TCRdb passed the PCR reads through MiXCR, listing each CDR3 protein once. The table lists 450,000 to 600,000 distinct CDR3 sequences, over 9.5% of them singletons. This specimen was PBMCs, taken before TCRalphabeta/CD19-depleted stem cell transplant. Receptors were obtained from a child aged 2-15 years with inherited bone marrow failure, due to receive a stem cell transplant.

At least ten counts were recorded for this clonotype. V gene TRBV20-1 combines with J gene TRBJ1-2; D is possibly TRBD1 (5 bases). This CDR3 spans 14 amino acids. Trimming pared 2 bases from V and 4 bases from J, leaving 14 bases between. Germline V gives CDR1 DFQATT, CDR2 SNEGSKA (reference sequence). CDR3: CSARLGGSSYGYTF. CDR3 coding DNA: TGCAGTGCTAGACTGGGGGGTTCTTCCTATGGCTACACCTTC.

At least ten counts were recorded for this clonotype. This sequence joins TRBV3-1 and TRBJ1-4, with 7 bases aligning to TRBD1. Germline V gene data show CDR1 as LGHDT and CDR2 as YNNKEL (reference sequence). The ends lost 4 bases at V and 11 bases at J; junction bases unmatched: 1. CDR3 length equals 11 residues. The CDR3 spells CASSLQGKLFF. The CDR3 coding sequence is TGTGCCAGCAGCCTACAGGGGAAACTGTTTTTT.

In this sample, this clonotype turned up many times. The chain recombines TRBV20-1 with TRBJ2-7; perhaps TRBD2 as D (5 bases). This CDR3 region has 14 residues. The germline V gene has CDR1 DFQATT and CDR2 SNEGSKA (reference sequence). Trimming took 3 bases from V and 4 from J, leaving 16 bases between them. The CDR3 here is CSARRTGSPYEQYF. The CDR3 DNA follows: TGCAGTGCTAGGCGGACTGGCTCCCCTTACGAGCAGTACTTC.

This clonotype was seen repeatedly, ten times or more. The rearrangement joins TRBV4-3 to TRBJ1-1; D is perhaps TRBD1 (5 bases). The CDR3 loop spans 16 amino acids. Germline CDR1 is LGHNA and CDR2 is YSLEER. V was clipped by 2 bases and J by 0 bases, with 13 bases between them. The CDR3 DNA follows: TGCGCCAGCAGCCAACAGCCGACGACAGTGAACACTGAAGCTTTCTTT. Its protein product is CASSQQPTTVNTEAFF.